The source of this T cell receptor beta chain is a study of blood T cell repertoires in COVID-19. Method: immunoSEQ multiplex PCR; TCRdb's copy keeps in-frame clones and lacks some. The table shows about 150,000 clones, with roughly four fifths occurring only once. The CDR3 sequence is 16 residues long. The chain is built from TRBV1 and TRBJ2-7; no DNA check was done on the table's D call, TRBD1. TRBV1 is deemed a pseudogene. This clonotype was obtained from a woman aged 55-70 years with acute or convalescent COVID-19. The sample was peripheral blood. CDR3 sequence reads: CTSSRRQGGTTYEQYF. In DNA form, the CDR3 reads TGCACCAGCAGCCGGCGACAGGGGGGGACTACCTACGAGCAGTACTTC.